This T cell receptor (beta chain) is from a study of T cells in Graves' hyperthyroidism and ophthalmopathy. Study-wide background: Peripheral blood was acquired at first diagnosis, ahead of any therapy whatsoever.

Study results and caveats: Blood also carried most thyroid clonotypes expanded above 0.001.

Notes on this clonotype: Its cognate antigen is unknown.

The V segment lost 3 bases and the J segment 8 bases; nucleotides outside the gene matches: 6. The CDR3 is 14 residues long. CDR1 and CDR2 (germline): LNHDA, SQIVND (reference sequence). Amplification yielded TCR beta CDR3 regions, with RNA transcripts as the source. The HTBI primer set drove a first-round RT-PCR of the TCR CDR3. MiXCR, applied by TCRdb to the multiplex PCR reads, yields one record per CDR3 protein. This table has 300,000 to 350,000 distinct CDR3 sequences, over 11% appearing once. These patients, aged 18 to 65, had recently diagnosed hyperthyroidism lasting under 2 months. Any patient presenting with uncontrolled infection, other autoimmune disease, pregnancy or lactation was left out.

The sample consisted of blood. V is TRBV19 and J is TRBJ1-4; TRBD1 matches 7 bases. The origin of this receptor is a woman aged 30 to 39 with Graves' hyperthyroidism. CDR3 DNA: TGTGCCAGTAGTATGTGGGACAGAACAGAAAAACTGTTTTTT. It is translated as CASSMWDRTEKLFF. The variable domain in full, with the rest retrieved from reference TRBV19 and TRBJ1-4, is DGGITQSPKYLFRKEGQNVTLSCEQNLNHDAMYWYRQDPGQGLRLIYYSQIVNDFQKGDIAEGYSVSREKKESFPLTVTSAQKNPTAFYLCASSMWDRTEKLFFGSGTQLSVL.